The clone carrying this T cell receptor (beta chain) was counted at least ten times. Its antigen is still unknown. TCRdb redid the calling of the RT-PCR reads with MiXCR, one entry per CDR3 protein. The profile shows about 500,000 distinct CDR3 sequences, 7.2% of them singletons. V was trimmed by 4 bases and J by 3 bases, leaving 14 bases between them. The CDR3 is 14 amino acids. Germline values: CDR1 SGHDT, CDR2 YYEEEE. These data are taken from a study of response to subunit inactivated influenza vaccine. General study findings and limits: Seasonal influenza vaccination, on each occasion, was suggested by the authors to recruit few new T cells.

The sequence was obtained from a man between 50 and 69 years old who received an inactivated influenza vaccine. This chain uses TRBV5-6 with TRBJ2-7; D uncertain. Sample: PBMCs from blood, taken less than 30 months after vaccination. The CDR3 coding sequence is TGTGCCAGCAGCCCGGTCAATCTTTACTACGAGCAGTACTTC. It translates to CASSPVNLYYEQYF.